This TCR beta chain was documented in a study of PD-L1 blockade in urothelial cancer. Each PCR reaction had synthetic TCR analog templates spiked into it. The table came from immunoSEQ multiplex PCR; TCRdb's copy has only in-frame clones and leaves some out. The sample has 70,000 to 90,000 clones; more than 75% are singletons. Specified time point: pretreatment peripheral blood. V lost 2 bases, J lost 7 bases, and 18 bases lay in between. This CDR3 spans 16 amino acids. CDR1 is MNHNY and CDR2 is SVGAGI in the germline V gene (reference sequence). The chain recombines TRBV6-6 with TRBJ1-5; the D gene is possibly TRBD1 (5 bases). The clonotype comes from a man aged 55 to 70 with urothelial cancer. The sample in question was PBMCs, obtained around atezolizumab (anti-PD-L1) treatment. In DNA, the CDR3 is TGTGCCAGCAGTTACGAAACCAGGGTGGGAGGACAGCCCCAGCATTTT. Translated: CASSYETRVGGQPQHF.